The 24 T cell receptor beta chains presented below share a single source sample, sequenced in a study of cytomegalovirus exposure and HLA in healthy donors. The PCR was carried out with 60 Vbeta primers and 13 Jbeta primers. Generated by immunoSEQ multiplex PCR, the TCRdb table keeps only in-frame clones and is missing some. The sample records roughly 110,000 clones, about 61% being singletons. Sample: PBMCs. All receptors come from a woman aged 25 to 39 in good health and CMV-seronegative.

The chain employs TRBV27 and TRBJ2-7, with TRBD1 matching over 7 bases. This CDR3 region has 16 residues. V was clipped by 5 bases and J by 1 base; unmatched bases: 11. Per the germline V gene, CDR1 is MNHEY and CDR2 is SMNVEV (reference sequence). Here the CDR3 DNA reads TGTGCCAGCAGTCCTCGAGGACAGGCTAAATCCTACGAGCAGTACTTC. Its translation is CASSPRGQAKSYEQYF.

In its sample, this clone was seen a few times. The CDR3 spells CASSYPVARGDTEAFF. CDR3 DNA sequence: TGTGCCAGCAGTTACCCCGTGGCTCGAGGCGACACTGAAGCTTTCTTT. This chain links TRBV6-6 with TRBJ1-1; D remains unclear. Germline CDR1 is MNHNY and CDR2 is SVGAGI (reference sequence). V lost 2 bases, J lost 3 bases, and 16 bases lay in between. The CDR3 runs 16 residues.

The V and J genes are TRBV18 and TRBJ2-7; 9 nucleotides match TRBD1. V shed 1 base, J shed 2 bases, and the junction held 9 bases outside the gene matches. The CDR3 totals 17 residues. Germline CDR1 is KGHSH and CDR2 is LQKENI. This chain's CDR3 is CASSPRRYRGLAYEQYF. In nucleotides, the CDR3 is TGTGCCAGCTCACCACGGCGCTACAGGGGGCTTGCCTACGAGCAGTACTTC.

This chain links TRBV29-1 with TRBJ1-2; D call uncertain. This CDR3 has 12 amino acids. The germline CDR1 and CDR2 sequences are SQVTM and ANQGSEA. The V end was cut by 7 bases, the J end by 4 bases, with 13 bases between. The CDR3 DNA is TGCAGCGCGAGGGTTTCTCGCTATGGCTACACCTTC. Translated: CSARVSRYGYTF.

The J gene is TRBJ2-7, the V gene TRBV11-2; a possible D gene is TRBD2 (5 bases). Trimming removed 7 bases from V and 4 bases from J, with 11 bases in between. This CDR3 is 12 amino acids long. Germline V gene lookup returns CDR1 SGHAT and CDR2 FQNNGV. The CDR3 coding sequence is TGTGCCAGCACCGATGGGAGTTACGAGCAGTACTTC. Translating gives CASTDGSYEQYF.

The chain carries TRBV15 and TRBJ2-5; 8 nucleotides line up with TRBD1. The V gene end was trimmed by 7 bases and the J gene end by 3 bases; junction bases not matched to a gene: 1. Germline loops: CDR1 LNHNV, CDR2 YYDKDF (reference sequence). The CDR3 contains 12 residues. The CDR3 reads CATKTGEETQYF. DNA of the CDR3: TGTGCCACCAAGACAGGGGAAGAGACCCAGTACTTC.

The rearrangement joins TRBV7-2 to TRBJ2-1, with 12 bases lining up with TRBD2. Germline V CDR1 and CDR2: SGHTA, FQGNSA. The CDR3 is 19 amino acids. Trimming took 5 bases from V and 4 from J; bases not matched to a gene: 15. The CDR3 region has the DNA TGTGCCAGCAGCGGACGATATCTTACTAGCGGGAGGAGGTACAATGAGCAGTTCTTC. Residues: CASSGRYLTSGRRYNEQFF.

This clone was seen only a few times. The rearrangement uses TRBV19 and TRBJ1-2; TRBD1 matches 10 bases. CDR3 length equals 14 residues. Germline V gene sequence: CDR1 LNHDA, CDR2 SQIVND (reference sequence). The V and J ends lost 5 bases and 3 bases, in that order; junction bases with no gene match: 3. The CDR3 nucleotides are TGTGCCAGTAGTGGGACAGGGGCACACTATGGCTACACCTTC. Protein sequence: CASSGTGAHYGYTF.

This chain connects TRBV9 to TRBJ2-1; possible D gene TRBD1, 5 bases. V dropped 3 bases and J dropped 4 bases, with 8 bases sitting between them. The CDR3 has 13 residues. Germline-derived CDR1 and CDR2 are SGDLS and YYNGEE. CDR3 loop: CASSGTKYNEQFF. The CDR3 nucleotides are TGTGCCAGCAGCGGGACAAAGTACAATGAGCAGTTCTTC.

The CDR3 reads CASSRTGTDTQYF. CDR3 nucleotides: TGTGCCAGCAGCAGGACAGGCACAGATACGCAGTATTTT. V usage is TRBV7-9 and J usage is TRBJ2-3; perhaps TRBD1 as D (6 bases). The V and J ends lost 5 bases and 1 base respectively, with 7 bases between them. The CDR3 totals 13 residues. Germline loops: CDR1 SEHNR, CDR2 FQNEAQ (reference sequence).

The V call is TRBV7-7, the J call TRBJ2-2, with 12 bases aligning to TRBD2. Germline lookup yields CDR1 SSHAT and CDR2 FNYEAQ (reference sequence). The CDR3 loop spans 14 amino acids. CDR3 sequence reads: CATLAGGNTGELFF. The CDR3 DNA is TGTGCTACACTAGCGGGGGGGAACACCGGGGAGCTGTTTTTT. Variable domain in full (rest from reference TRBV7-7 and TRBJ2-2): GAGVSQSPRYKVTKRGQDVTLRCDPISSHATLYWYQQALGQGPEFLTYFNYEAQPDKSGLPSDRFSAERPEGSISTLTIQRTEQRDSAMYRCATLAGGNTGELFFGEGSRLTVL.

This chain joins TRBV18 and TRBJ2-1; 8 positions match TRBD2. The length of the CDR3 is 15 residues. Germline values: CDR1 KGHSH, CDR2 LQKENI. The V segment lost 5 bases and the J segment 1 base; nucleotides outside the gene matches: 4. The CDR3 spells CASSSTSGSYNEQFF. CDR3 coding DNA: TGTGCCAGCTCATCTACTAGCGGTTCCTACAATGAGCAGTTCTTC.

The gene calls are TRBV28 and TRBJ2-1; D possibly corresponds to TRBD1 (5 bases). The V end was cut by 8 bases, the J end by 4 bases, with 12 bases between. The germline V gene has CDR1 MDHEN and CDR2 SYDVKM. The length of the CDR3 is 13 residues. The CDR3 protein is CASSTPGYNEQFF. The CDR3 coding sequence is TGTGCCAGCTCCACCCCAGGGTACAATGAGCAGTTCTTC.

This sequence joins TRBV11-3 and TRBJ1-3; TRBD1 might be the D (6 bases). The CDR3 covers 15 residues. Trimming removed 5 bases at V and 4 bases at J, with 15 bases between. CDR1 is SGHNT and CDR2 is YENEEA in the germline V gene. CDR3 region: CASSLQGSSGNTIYF. In DNA, the CDR3 is TGTGCCAGCAGCCTACAGGGCTCCAGCGGAAACACCATATATTTT. Together with reference TRBV11-3 and TRBJ1-3, the CDR3 gives the full variable domain: EAGVVQSPRYKIIEKKQPVAFWCNPISGHNTLYWYLQNLGQGPELLIRYENEEAVDDSQLPKDRFSAERLKGVDSTLKIQPAELGDSAVYLCASSLQGSSGNTIYFGEGSWLTVV.

The chain employs TRBV30 and TRBJ2-5; 8 bases match TRBD2. This CDR3 spans 13 amino acids. Germline CDR1 GTSNPN, CDR2 SVGIG (reference sequence). J was trimmed by 5 bases and V by 3 bases; bases with no gene match: 5. The CDR3 sequence: CAWSGLAWETQYF. The CDR3 nucleotides read TGTGCCTGGAGCGGACTAGCTTGGGAGACCCAGTACTTC.

This clone has just one count. The chain couples TRBV28 to TRBJ2-1, with a tentative D call TRBD1 (6 bases). Germline loops: CDR1 MDHEN, CDR2 SYDVKM. The CDR3 is 14 amino acids. With 2 bases removed from V and 5 bases from J, the gap between germline ends came to 10 bases. The chain's CDR3 is CASSLRNRDNEQFF. DNA of the CDR3: TGTGCCAGCAGTTTACGTAACAGGGACAATGAGCAGTTCTTC.

This clone is a singleton in its sample. The chain links TRBV5-4 to TRBJ2-5; the match to TRBD2 covers 15 bases. The ends lost 0 bases at V and 4 bases at J; junction bases unmatched: 1. The CDR3 sequence is 16 residues long. The germline CDR1 and CDR2 sequences are SGHNT and YYREEE (reference sequence). CDR3 nucleotide sequence: TGTGCCAGCAGCTTGGGGACTAGCGGGAGGGGAGAGACCCAGTACTTC. It encodes CASSLGTSGRGETQYF.

V is TRBV29-1 and J is TRBJ1-1; the match to TRBD1 covers 9 bases. Per germline, CDR1 SQVTM and CDR2 ANQGSEA. This CDR3 has 10 residues. Unmatched junction bases numbered 2, after V lost 7 bases and J lost 8 bases. CDR3 loop: CSAGQGEAFF. CDR3 bases: TGCAGCGCTGGACAGGGGGAAGCTTTCTTT. Combining the CDR3 with reference TRBV29-1 and TRBJ1-1 gives the whole variable domain SAVISQKPSRDICQRGTSLTIQCQVDSQVTMMFWYRQQPGQSLTLIATANQGSEATYESGFVIDKFPISRPNLTFSTLTVSNMSPEDSSIYLCSAGQGEAFFGQGTRLTVV.

The table lists this clone with a few counts. The conserved final phenylalanine or tryptophan is absent from the CDR3, which likely points to a read error. It is unclear where the CDR3 begins or ends on the DNA, so no DNA is shown, and the CDR3 is as TCRdb lists it. V usage is TRBV15 and J usage is TRBJ1-2; whether TRBD1, the table's D call, matches the DNA was not checked. The CDR3 is made up of 13 amino acids, end residues included. CDR1 and CDR2 (germline): LNHNV, YYDKDF (reference sequence). CDR3 sequence: CATSREDRSQTLL.

The V and J genes are TRBV7-8 and TRBJ2-1; D remains unclear. V lost 5 bases and J 4 bases, leaving 12 bases between the germline ends. CDR1 and CDR2 from the germline V gene are SGHVS and FQNEAQ. The CDR3 is 14 residues long. The DNA for the CDR3 is TGTGCCAGCAGCCGATATTCCGGGTACAATGAGCAGTTCTTC. Amino acid sequence: CASSRYSGYNEQFF.

This clone was detected once. The J gene is TRBJ1-1, the V gene TRBV5-4; a possible D gene is TRBD1 (6 bases). CDR3 size: 15 residues. CDR1 SGHNT and CDR2 YYREEE come from the germline V gene (reference sequence). V was shortened by 1 base and J by 1 base, with 11 bases between the two germline ends. Written as DNA, the CDR3 is TGTGCCAGCAGCTTGCAGGGGCCAGGGAACACTGAAGCTTTCTTT. It yields the protein CASSLQGPGNTEAFF.

This rearrangement joins TRBV18 to TRBJ2-5; possible D gene TRBD1, 6 bases. The CDR3 length is 13 residues. Germline assignment: CDR1 KGHSH and CDR2 LQKENI. Trimming stripped 6 bases from V and 3 bases from J, with 11 bases between. CDR3 nucleotides: TGTGCCAGCTCTCGGTGGACAGAAGAGACCCAGTACTTC. Its translation: CASSRWTEETQYF.

The chain links TRBV19 to TRBJ1-2, with TRBD1 matching over 11 bases. The germline V gene has CDR1 LNHDA and CDR2 SQIVND (reference sequence). CDR3 size: 16 residues. V lost 3 bases and J lost 4; bases outside the gene matches: 7. As DNA, the CDR3 is TGTGCCAGTAGTATCCGGACAGGGGGCTATATCTATGGCTACACCTTC. This encodes CASSIRTGGYIYGYTF.

This clone was found a few times. The chain uses TRBV2 and TRBJ1-5, with D tentatively TRBD1 (5 bases). The CDR3 sequence is 18 residues long. V was shortened by 6 bases and J by 2 bases, with 23 bases between the two germline ends. CDR1 is SNHLY and CDR2 is FYNNEI in the germline V gene. CDR3 loop: CASRLRDSRFGGNQPQHF. The CDR3 DNA reads as TGTGCCAGCAGGCTCCGGGACTCAAGGTTCGGGGGCAATCAGCCCCAGCATTTT.